The 6 T cell receptor beta chains below were found in one sample sequenced in a study of shared clonotypes between healthy human individuals. Assay used: immunoSEQ multiplex PCR; TCRdb lists only in-frame clones, some missing. The sample consists of over 850,000 clones, 78% of them appearing once. The sample taken for sequencing was memory CD4+ T cells from PBMCs. Subset denoted: CD45RA-negative fraction. These receptor sequences come from a man between 18 and 29 years old in good health. Some clones in this sample may be carry-over from other donors' samples.

V and J are TRBV4-1 and TRBJ1-2; 7 nucleotides line up with TRBD1. The J segment lost 0 bases and the V segment lost 4 bases, leaving 11 bases of the junction unmatched. The CDR3 has 17 residues. Germline V lookup: CDR1 MGHRA, CDR2 YSYEKL. The CDR3 here is CASSPPLYRGANYGYTF. As DNA, the CDR3 is TGCGCCAGCAGCCCGCCCCTCTACAGGGGCGCTAACTATGGCTACACCTTC.

Comment on this clone: Other DNA sequences from this sample encode an identical CDR3 as well. The chain couples TRBV18 to TRBJ1-1; perhaps TRBD1 as D (6 bases). Germline CDR1 reads KGHSH; CDR2 reads LQKENI. The CDR3 spans 14 residues. The V end was cut by 3 bases, the J end by 0 bases, with 8 bases between. CDR3 in amino acids: CASSPGTLNTEAFF. The CDR3 DNA follows: TGTGCCAGCTCACCGGGGACACTGAACACTGAAGCTTTCTTT. The variable domain in full, completed from reference TRBV18 and TRBJ1-1, reads NAGVMQNPRHLVRRRGQEARLRCSPMKGHSHVYWYRQLPEEGLKFMVYLQKENIIDESGMPKERFSAEFPKEGPSILRIQQVVRGDSAAYFCASSPGTLNTEAFFGQGTRLTVV.

This clone occurred a few times. The chain uses TRBV7-3 and TRBJ2-6, with D unclear. Germline CDR1 reads SGHTA; CDR2 reads FQGTGA. V lost 2 bases to trimming and J lost 2 bases, with 7 bases between them. The CDR3 loop spans 15 amino acids. The DNA for the CDR3 is TGTGCCAGCAGCTTAGGAATAACTGGGGCCAACGTCCTGACTTTC. Encoded protein: CASSLGITGANVLTF.

The genes are TRBV4-2 and TRBJ2-7, with D tentatively TRBD2 (5 bases). The CDR3 is made up of 12 amino acids. The V and J ends lost 4 bases and 2 bases respectively, with 6 bases between them. In germline, CDR1 is LGHNA, CDR2 YNFKEQ. In DNA, the CDR3 is TGTGCCAGCAGCCGGGGAGCCTACGAGCAGTACTTC. It specifies CASSRGAYEQYF.

The rearrangement joins TRBV6-1 to TRBJ2-2; the D is unclear. This CDR3 region has 15 residues. Trimming pared 3 bases from V and 0 bases from J, leaving 8 bases between. CDR1 MNHNS and CDR2 SASEGT come from the germline V gene. CDR3 sequence (DNA): TGTGCCAGCAGTGAGCAAACCTCGAACACCGGGGAGCTGTTTTTT. The encoded protein is CASSEQTSNTGELFF.

The V gene is TRBV6-5, the J gene TRBJ2-1; D perhaps matches TRBD2 (5 bases). Germline assignment: CDR1 MNHEY and CDR2 SVGAGI. Trimming pared 7 bases from V and 6 bases from J, leaving 13 bases between. This CDR3 region has 13 residues. The CDR3 sequence: CASTQPGTNEQFF. Here the CDR3 DNA reads TGTGCCAGCACTCAGCCGGGAACCAATGAGCAGTTCTTC.